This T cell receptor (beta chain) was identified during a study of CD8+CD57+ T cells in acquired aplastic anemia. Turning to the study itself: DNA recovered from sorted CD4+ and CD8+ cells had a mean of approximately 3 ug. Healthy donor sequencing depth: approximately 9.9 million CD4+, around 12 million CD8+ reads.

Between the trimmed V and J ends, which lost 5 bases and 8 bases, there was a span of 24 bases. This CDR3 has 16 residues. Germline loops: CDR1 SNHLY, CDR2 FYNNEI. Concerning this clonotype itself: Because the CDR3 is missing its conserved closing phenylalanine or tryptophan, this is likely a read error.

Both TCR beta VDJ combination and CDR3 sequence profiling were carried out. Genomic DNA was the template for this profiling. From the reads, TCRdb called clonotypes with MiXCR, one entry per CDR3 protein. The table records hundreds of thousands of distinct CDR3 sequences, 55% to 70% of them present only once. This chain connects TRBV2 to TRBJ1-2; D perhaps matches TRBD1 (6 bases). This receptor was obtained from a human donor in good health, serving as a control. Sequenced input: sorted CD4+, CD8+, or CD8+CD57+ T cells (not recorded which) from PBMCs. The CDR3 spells CASSQDSQGNARGYTS. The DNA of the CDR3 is TGTGCCAGCAGTCAAGACAGCCAGGGGAATGCGCGGGGCTACACCTCC.